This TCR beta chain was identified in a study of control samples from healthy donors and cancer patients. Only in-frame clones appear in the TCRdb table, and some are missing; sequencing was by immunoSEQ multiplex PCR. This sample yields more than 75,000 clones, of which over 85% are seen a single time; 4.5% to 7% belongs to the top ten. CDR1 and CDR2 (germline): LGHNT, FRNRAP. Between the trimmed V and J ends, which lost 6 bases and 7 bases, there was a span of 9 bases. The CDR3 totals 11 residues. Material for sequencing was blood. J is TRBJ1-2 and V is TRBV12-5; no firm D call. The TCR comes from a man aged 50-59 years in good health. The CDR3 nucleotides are TGTGCTAGTGGCTCGGGCTGTGGCTACACCTTC. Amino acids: CASGSGCGYTF.